Listed here is a single T cell receptor beta chain. These data originate in a study of technical replicates of blood from a handful of donors. Data came from immunoSEQ multiplex PCR; TCRdb stores just in-frame clones and leaves some out. The sample includes roughly 80,000 clones, roughly 91% of them seen just once. V was clipped by 6 bases and J by 6 bases, with 18 bases between them. The CDR3 length is 14 residues. The V gene's germline CDR1 is SNHLY and CDR2 FYNNEI. This chain uses TRBV2 with TRBJ2-7; D uncertain. Material: T cells isolated from PBMCs. The receptor was derived from a human donor in good health. CDR3 sequence: CASSPLVESGEQYF. CDR3 sequence (DNA): TGTGCCAGCAGCCCGCTTGTTGAGTCGGGCGAGCAGTACTTC.